This T cell receptor beta chain was identified during a study of cytomegalovirus exposure and HLA in healthy donors. Whole-study results and caveats: From TCR beta sequences, most subjects' HLA-A and HLA-B alleles were reportedly predicted accurately. Earlier results showed most TCR beta V segments being productive about 90% or about 30% of the time.

As to this clone: Its target is unknown.

With 60 Vbeta and 13 Jbeta primers, the PCR was carried out. The protocol was immunoSEQ multiplex PCR, while the TCRdb copy is restricted to in-frame clones and leaves out a portion. This table has 120,000 or so clones, about 75% appearing once. The germline V gene has CDR1 LNHNV and CDR2 YYDKDF (reference sequence). The V and J ends lost 11 bases and 1 base respectively, with 11 bases between them. The CDR3 is 12 amino acids. The sequenced sample was PBMCs. The chain carries TRBV15 and TRBJ1-1; unclear D gene. This clonotype was obtained from a man aged 55-75 years in good health and CMV-seropositive. The CDR3 is CAGSHGNTEAFF. DNA of the CDR3: TGTGCCGGGAGTCACGGGAACACTGAAGCTTTCTTT.